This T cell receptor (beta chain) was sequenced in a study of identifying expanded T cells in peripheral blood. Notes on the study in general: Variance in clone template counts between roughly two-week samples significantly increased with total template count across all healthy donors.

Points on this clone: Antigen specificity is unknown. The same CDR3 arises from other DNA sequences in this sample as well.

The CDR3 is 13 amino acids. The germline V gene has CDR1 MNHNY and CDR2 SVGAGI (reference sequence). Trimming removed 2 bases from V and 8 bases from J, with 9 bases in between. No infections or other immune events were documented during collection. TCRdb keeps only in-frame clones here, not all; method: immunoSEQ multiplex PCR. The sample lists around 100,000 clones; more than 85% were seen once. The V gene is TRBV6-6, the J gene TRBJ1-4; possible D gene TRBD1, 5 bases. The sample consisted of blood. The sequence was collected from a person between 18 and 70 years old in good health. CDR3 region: CASSYGTGEKLFF. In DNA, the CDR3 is TGTGCCAGCAGTTACGGGACGGGGGAAAAACTGTTTTTT.